The 5 T cell receptor beta chains given below trace back to one sample, sequenced in a study of blood T cells in healthy people across ages. It was with a sample-barcoded 5' primer and a J-beta primer mix that a second PCR of roughly 7 to 12 cycles was run. TCRdb redid the calling of the 5' RACE reads with MiXCR, one entry per CDR3 protein. This table holds about 780,000 distinct CDR3 sequences, about a quarter found once. This sample was shared with a second study, whose subject was T cells of mothers and their children.

Sample: blood. The receptors come from a boy aged 5 to 17 in good health.

About this clonotype itself: Relative to the germline gene, one junction end is altered; a read error may explain this. The chain couples TRBV12-3 or TRBV12-4 to TRBJ2-1; D may be TRBD1 (5 bases). This CDR3 region has 13 residues. The CDR3 DNA reads TGTGCCAGCAGTTTATCGCAGGGCGACGAGCAATACTTC. Its translation is CASSLSQGDEQYF.

This clonotype was seen once. V gene TRBV7-6 combines with J gene TRBJ2-5, with D uncertain. The CDR3 is made up of 14 amino acids. V was shortened by 2 bases and J by 1 base, with 8 bases between the two germline ends. Germline V lookup: CDR1 SGHVS, CDR2 FNYEAQ. The DNA for the CDR3 is TGTGCCAGCAGCTTATATCCAGGCCAAGAGACCCAGTACTTC. This encodes CASSLYPGQETQYF.

Concerning this clonotype: An end of the junction does not agree with germline; a read error may underlie this. The V gene is TRBV20-1, the J gene TRBJ2-1, with unresolved D. The CDR3 is 10 amino acids. Germline lookup yields CDR1 DFQATT and CDR2 SNEGSKA (reference sequence). In DNA, the CDR3 is TGCAGCCCCTCCAACAATGAGCAGTTCTTC. This encodes CSPSNNEQFF.

The gene calls are TRBV10-3 and TRBJ2-5; maybe TRBD2 (6 bases). The CDR3 consists of 13 residues. V lost 3 bases and J 4 bases, leaving 9 bases between the germline ends. The germline V gene encodes CDR1 ENHRY and CDR2 SYGVKD. In DNA form, the CDR3 reads TGTGCCATCAGTGAAGAGCGGGCAGAGACCCAGTACTTC. It is translated as CAISEERAETQYF.

This clonotype appeared a few times. Compared with germline, one end of the junction differs, possibly owing to a read error. The rearrangement links TRBV29-1 to TRBJ2-2; 14 nucleotides match TRBD2. Germline V gene data show CDR1 as SQVTM and CDR2 as ANQGSEA. The CDR3 spans 15 residues. The CDR3 coding sequence is TGCAGCGTCGAAGAGACTAGCGGGGGGGTCGGGGAGCTGTTTTTT. Its translation is CSVEETSGGVGELFF.